These 26 T cell receptor beta chains share one sample of origin, sequenced in a study of blood T cell repertoires in COVID-19. Profiled with immunoSEQ multiplex PCR; TCRdb holds only in-frame clones, not every one. This sample has some 87,000 clones, with roughly 80% found just once. Sequencing was performed on peripheral blood. These receptors came from an older woman with active or convalescent COVID-19.

This chain's CDR3 is CASSPTTNTEAFF. The CDR3 DNA follows: TGCGCCAGCAGCCCGACAACCAACACTGAAGCTTTCTTT. The chain is built from TRBV5-1 and TRBJ1-1; D is unclear. Trimming shortened V by 4 bases and J by 2 bases, and 9 bases separated the two germline ends. This CDR3 spans 13 amino acids. Germline V gene sequence: CDR1 SGHRS, CDR2 YFSETQ.

This sequence joins TRBV20-1 and TRBJ2-5, with D possibly being TRBD1 (5 bases). V lost 3 bases to trimming and J lost 5 bases, with 13 bases between them. The CDR3 totals 13 residues. Germline CDR1 is DFQATT and CDR2 is SNEGSKA (reference sequence). The DNA for the CDR3 is TGCAGTGCTAGTGGCACAGGCTTTGAGACCCAGTACTTC. It specifies CSASGTGFETQYF.

The V call is TRBV3-1 (or the pseudogene TRBV3-2), the J call TRBJ2-2; tentative D call: TRBD2 (6 bases). This CDR3 spans 15 amino acids. V lost 5 bases to trimming and J lost 5 bases, with 15 bases between them. Germline CDR1 and CDR2: LGHDT and YNNKEL (reference sequence). The CDR3 spells CASSGRDWGTGELFF. CDR3 nucleotide sequence: TGTGCCAGCAGCGGCCGGGACTGGGGGACCGGGGAGCTGTTTTTT.

This chain links TRBV7-9 with TRBJ1-2, with 7 bases identical to TRBD1. The germline gives CDR1 SEHNR, CDR2 FQNEAQ (reference sequence). The CDR3 consists of 16 residues. The trim removed 0 bases at V and 8 bases at J, leaving 12 bases unmatched. CDR3 sequence: CASSLAGTALLKGYTF. The CDR3 nucleotides read TGTGCCAGCAGCTTAGCAGGGACAGCTCTCCTGAAGGGCTACACCTTC.

A single count supports this clone. The rearrangement links TRBV6-9 to TRBJ1-1; maybe TRBD1 (6 bases). Per germline, CDR1 MNHGY and CDR2 SVAAGI. The CDR3 extends over 16 amino acids. V dropped 0 bases and J dropped 1 base, with 12 bases sitting between them. The chain's CDR3 is CASSYSLGTPNTEAFF. In DNA form, the CDR3 reads TGTGCCAGCAGTTATTCTTTGGGGACACCGAACACTGAAGCTTTCTTT.

The chain uses TRBV4-3 and TRBJ1-2; D is uncertain. Trimming stripped 3 bases from V and 7 bases from J, with 15 bases between. This CDR3 spans 14 amino acids. The germline gives CDR1 LGHNA, CDR2 YSLEER. The CDR3 nucleotides read TGCGCCAGCAGCCAGGGTATCACCACGGGTGGCTACACCTTC. This sequence encodes CASSQGITTGGYTF.

The J gene is TRBJ2-3, the V gene TRBV5-1; 8 nucleotides match TRBD2. After removal of 4 bases from V and 1 base from J, the junction contained 2 bases not matched to a gene. This CDR3 has 14 amino acids. The V gene's germline CDR1 is SGHRS and CDR2 YFSETQ. This chain's CDR3 is CASSPGGGTDTQYF. The CDR3 DNA is TGCGCCAGCAGCCCGGGGGGGGGCACAGATACGCAGTATTTT.

This clone was counted only a few times. The genes are TRBV7-9 and TRBJ2-2; 8 bases agree with TRBD2. The CDR3 covers 16 residues. CDR1 and CDR2 (germline): SEHNR, FQNEAQ (reference sequence). V trimming: 6 bases; J trimming: 2 bases; junction bases outside the gene matches: 8. DNA of the CDR3: TGTGCCAGCAGACCTTTAGCGGGGACAAACACCGGGGAGCTGTTTTTT. Amino acid sequence: CASRPLAGTNTGELFF.

This chain joins TRBV11-2 and TRBJ2-7, with 7 bases aligning to TRBD2. Germline V gene data show CDR1 as SGHAT and CDR2 as FQNNGV. Losses at the gene ends were 5 bases for V and 4 bases for J; bases not matched to a gene: 8. The CDR3 is made up of 14 amino acids. CDR3 nucleotide sequence: TGTGCCAGCAGCCCCCTGGGACTAATATACGAGCAGTACTTC. Protein sequence: CASSPLGLIYEQYF. Drawing the rest from reference TRBV11-2 and TRBJ2-7, the complete variable domain is EAGVAQSPRYKIIEKRQSVAFWCNPISGHATLYWYQQILGQGPKLLIQFQNNGVVDDSQLPKDRFSAERLKGVDSTLKIQPAKLEDSAVYLCASSPLGLIYEQYFGPGTRLTVT.

The V gene is TRBV19, the J gene TRBJ2-1; D is possibly TRBD1 (5 bases). Germline V lookup: CDR1 LNHDA, CDR2 SQIVND (reference sequence). There are 14 residues in the CDR3. V was trimmed by 3 bases and J by 4 bases, leaving 10 bases between them. The CDR3 nucleotides are TGTGCCAGTAGTATCGCCACAGGTTACAATGAGCAGTTCTTC. This codes for CASSIATGYNEQFF.

This chain links TRBV28 with TRBJ1-5; tentatively, D is TRBD1 (5 bases). CDR3 length: 17 residues. CDR1 MDHEN and CDR2 SYDVKM come from the germline V gene. The V and J ends lost 6 bases and 0 bases respectively, with 18 bases between them. The CDR3 protein is CASSKGGGTGSNQPQHF. The CDR3 DNA reads TGTGCCAGCAGCAAAGGCGGGGGTACGGGTAGCAATCAGCCCCAGCATTTT.

V is TRBV5-8 and J is TRBJ2-1; D is ambiguous. Germline V gives CDR1 SGHTS, CDR2 YDEGEE. This CDR3 has 11 residues. V was pared by 5 bases and J by 8 bases, with 8 bases between. The CDR3 spells CASSARYEQFF. The DNA for the CDR3 is TGTGCCAGCAGTGCTAGGTATGAGCAGTTCTTC.

This clone was recorded at least ten times. The rearrangement joins TRBV4-2 to TRBJ2-3, with TRBD2 identical over 11 bases. CDR3 length: 18 residues. CDR1 is LGHNA and CDR2 is YNFKEQ in the germline V gene. The V gene end was trimmed by 5 bases and the J gene end by 4 bases; junction bases not matched to a gene: 14. In DNA form, the CDR3 reads TGTGCCAGCAGCTCTCAACTAGCGGGGGACGCCCCGGCAGATACGCAGTATTTT. Protein product: CASSSQLAGDAPADTQYF.

The rearrangement joins TRBV19 to TRBJ1-3; D possibly corresponds to TRBD1 (6 bases). The CDR3 consists of 13 residues. Trimming shortened V by 10 bases and J by 1 base, and 11 bases separated the two germline ends. Per germline, CDR1 LNHDA and CDR2 SQIVND (reference sequence). CDR3 loop: CATGGASGNTIYF. The CDR3 DNA is TGTGCCACGGGGGGGGCTTCTGGAAACACCATATATTTT.

This clone was found a few times. The CDR3, as DNA: TGCGCCAGCAGCTTGGGGCAGGGGGCAACTGAAGCTTTCTTT. Translation: CASSLGQGATEAFF. The chain employs TRBV5-1 and TRBJ1-1; 8 nucleotides align to TRBD1. V trimming: 0 bases; J trimming: 5 bases; junction bases outside the gene matches: 3. Germline CDR1 SGHRS, CDR2 YFSETQ. This CDR3 comprises 14 residues.

CDR3 protein: CASRGDNYEQYF. The CDR3 DNA reads TGTGCCAGCAGGGGTGACAACTACGAGCAGTACTTC. The V call is TRBV6-5, the J call TRBJ2-7; D uncertain. The CDR3 is 12 residues long. In germline, CDR1 is MNHEY, CDR2 SVGAGI. Trimming took off 6 bases at V and 3 bases at J, with 9 bases between the two ends.

This clone was picked up one time. V and J are TRBV28 and TRBJ1-4; D is uncertain. The CDR3 sequence is 12 residues long. Trimming took 7 bases from V and 4 from J, leaving 7 bases between them. The germline V gene encodes CDR1 MDHEN and CDR2 SYDVKM. CDR3 nucleotide sequence: TGTGCCAGCAAAGGGAGTAATGAAAAACTGTTTTTT. This translates into CASKGSNEKLFF.

This chain links TRBV9 with TRBJ2-3; 10 nucleotides match TRBD2. The CDR3 sequence is 16 residues long. V lost 2 bases, J lost 4 bases, and 7 bases stayed unmatched. The germline gives CDR1 SGDLS, CDR2 YYNGEE. The CDR3 sequence: CASSVKSGGAADTQYF. The CDR3 nucleotides are TGTGCCAGCAGCGTTAAGAGCGGGGGGGCTGCAGATACGCAGTATTTT.

The CDR3 protein is CASSLYRSGQGDQPQHF. CDR3 sequence (DNA): TGTGCCAGCTCACTATACCGTTCCGGACAGGGTGATCAGCCCCAGCATTTT. This chain links TRBV18 with TRBJ1-5; 8 nucleotides agree with TRBD1. Trimming at V came to 4 bases and at J to 5 bases, leaving 13 bases not matched to a gene. The CDR3 extends over 17 amino acids. Germline CDR1 reads KGHSH; CDR2 reads LQKENI.

The rearrangement joins TRBV19 to TRBJ2-7; 10 nucleotides line up with TRBD1. The CDR3 spans 15 residues. Germline lookup yields CDR1 LNHDA and CDR2 SQIVND (reference sequence). Trimming removed 5 bases from V and 5 bases from J; junction bases left unmatched: 9. This CDR3 is CASSVGGTGVNEQYF. Here the CDR3 DNA reads TGTGCCAGTAGTGTGGGCGGGACAGGGGTCAACGAGCAGTACTTC.

The rearrangement links TRBV7-9 to TRBJ2-3, with 8 bases fitting TRBD2. Losses at the gene ends were 4 bases for V and 6 bases for J; bases not matched to a gene: 9. The CDR3 runs 15 residues. Germline values: CDR1 SEHNR, CDR2 FQNEAQ (reference sequence). The CDR3 is CASSSTGLAWDTQYF. DNA of the CDR3: TGTGCCAGCAGCTCAACTGGACTAGCATGGGATACGCAGTATTTT.

V gene TRBV7-9 combines with J gene TRBJ1-2, with TRBD1 as a possible D gene (5 bases). Trimming shortened V by 3 bases and J by 1 base, and 15 bases separated the two germline ends. Germline V gives CDR1 SEHNR, CDR2 FQNEAQ (reference sequence). There are 16 residues in the CDR3. Here the CDR3 reads CASSLGEGRDNYGYTF. CDR3 DNA: TGTGCCAGCAGCTTGGGGGAGGGGAGGGATAACTATGGCTACACCTTC.

This chain links TRBV5-1 with TRBJ1-1; no reliable D call. The germline V gene encodes CDR1 SGHRS and CDR2 YFSETQ. The CDR3 has 15 residues. Between the trimmed V and J ends, which lost 1 base and 0 bases, there was a span of 10 bases. CDR3 amino acids: CASSLSPEMNTEAFF. The DNA for the CDR3 is TGCGCCAGCAGCTTGTCCCCCGAGATGAACACTGAAGCTTTCTTT.

This clone was seen once. This sequence joins TRBV12-3 or TRBV12-4 and TRBJ2-1, with TRBD1 as a possible D gene (5 bases). The CDR3 is made up of 13 amino acids. The V end was cut by 1 base, the J end by 4 bases, with 5 bases between. CDR3: CASSLDRYNEQFF. As DNA, the CDR3 is TGTGCCAGCAGTTTAGACAGGTACAATGAGCAGTTCTTC.

The chain has TRBV10-1 and TRBJ1-4; 8 positions match TRBD1. The CDR3 consists of 14 residues. Per germline, CDR1 WNHNN and CDR2 SYGVQD (reference sequence). V was pared by 8 bases and J by 8 bases, with 10 bases of the junction left unmatched. The CDR3 region is CASGIQGAWEKLFF. The CDR3 nucleotides read TGCGCCAGCGGAATCCAGGGGGCTTGGGAAAAACTGTTTTTT.

V and J are TRBV15 and TRBJ2-3; 7 positions agree with TRBD2. The germline CDR1 and CDR2 sequences are LNHNV and YYDKDF (reference sequence). There are 16 residues in the CDR3. The junction had 5 bases not matched to a gene; V was cut back by 1 base and J by 1 base. The CDR3 sequence: CATSRGMAGGTDTQYF. For the CDR3, the DNA is TGTGCCACCAGCAGAGGGATGGCGGGAGGCACAGATACGCAGTATTTT.